The 27 T cell receptor beta chains below come from one sample, sequenced in a study of post-analysis software for immune sequencing data. Prepared TCR beta cDNA libraries contained unique molecular identifiers. A single record per CDR3 protein comes from TCRdb applying MiXCR to the PCR reads. The sample consists of 600,000 to 700,000 distinct CDR3 sequences, approximately 60% of them appearing once. Whole-study results and caveats: Patients showed TRBV5-6, TRBV5-1 and TRBV20-1 among 4 or 5 TRBV segments more frequent than in controls.

Antigen specificity for these receptors is unknown. Sequenced input: blood. These receptors all stem from a girl aged 2 to 9 with multiple sclerosis.

The rearrangement joins TRBV6-2 or TRBV6-3 to TRBJ2-5, with 11 positions matching TRBD2. The V gene's germline CDR1 is MNHEY and CDR2 SVGEGT. This CDR3 has 14 residues. Losses at the gene ends were 5 bases for V and 3 bases for J; bases not matched to a gene: 2. Written as DNA, the CDR3 is TGTGCCAGCAGTGTGACTAGCGGGGAAGAGACCCAGTACTTC. Translated: CASSVTSGEETQYF.

This clonotype showed up just a few times. The chain links TRBV7-2 to TRBJ2-3; D gene ambiguous. Per the germline V gene, CDR1 is SGHTA and CDR2 is FQGNSA. The ends were cut back, 5 bases at V and 5 bases at J, with 8 bases in the middle. The CDR3 length is 12 residues. CDR3 bases: TGTGCCAGCAGCCCTATCTTAGATACGCAGTATTTT. Amino acid sequence: CASSPILDTQYF.

The V gene is TRBV20-1, the J gene TRBJ2-1; TRBD2 might be the D (6 bases). Trimming stripped 3 bases from V and 8 bases from J, with 14 bases between. The germline V gene has CDR1 DFQATT and CDR2 SNEGSKA (reference sequence). The CDR3 runs to 13 residues. CDR3 in amino acids: CSARGSPGDEQFF. CDR3 nucleotides: TGCAGTGCTAGGGGGTCCCCGGGGGATGAGCAGTTCTTC.

The rearrangement uses TRBV5-1 and TRBJ2-1, with D perhaps matching TRBD2 (6 bases). Trimming left V 5 bases short and J 8 bases short, with 14 bases between. There are 13 residues in the CDR3. The germline gives CDR1 SGHRS, CDR2 YFSETQ. CDR3 sequence: CASSASDRDEQFF. The CDR3 nucleotides are TGCGCCAGCAGTGCTAGCGATAGGGATGAGCAGTTCTTC.

The rearrangement joins TRBV4-1 to TRBJ2-7, with D perhaps assigned TRBD1 or TRBD2 (5 bases each). Germline V lookup: CDR1 MGHRA, CDR2 YSYEKL. The CDR3 has 13 amino acids. Trimming cost V 3 bases and J 3 bases, with 9 bases left between them. CDR3 nucleotides: TGCGCCAGCAGCCACGGGGCCGACTACGAGCAGTACTTC. Protein: CASSHGADYEQYF.

This clonotype was counted a few times. The CDR3: CASSLSSPVSRTEAFF. As DNA, the CDR3 is TGTGCCAGCAGCTTATCGTCCCCCGTTAGTAGGACTGAAGCTTTCTTT. J is TRBJ1-1 and V is TRBV7-8; no clear D gene. Germline V lookup: CDR1 SGHVS, CDR2 FQNEAQ. There are 16 residues in the CDR3. V was clipped by 2 bases and J by 5 bases, with 18 bases between them. The full variable domain, completed using reference TRBV7-8 and TRBJ1-1, is GAGVSQSPRYKVAKRGQDVALRCDPISGHVSLFWYQQALGQGPEFLTYFQNEAQLDKSGLPSDRFFAERPEGSVSTLKIQRTQQEDSAVYLCASSLSSPVSRTEAFFGQGTRLTVV.

V is TRBV7-2 and J is TRBJ2-3; 9 positions agree with TRBD1. The CDR3 is 13 residues long. Germline V CDR1 and CDR2: SGHTA, FQGNSA. The trim removed 8 bases at V and 5 bases at J, leaving 5 bases unmatched. CDR3 DNA: TGTGCCAGCGGGGACAGGGTAGGAGATACGCAGTATTTT. Translation gives CASGDRVGDTQYF. Filled out from reference TRBV7-2 and TRBJ2-3, the complete variable domain reads GAGVSQSPSNKVTEKGKDVELRCDPISGHTALYWYRQSLGQGLEFLIYFQGNSAPDKSGLPSDRFSAERTGGSVSTLTIQRTQQEDSAVYLCASGDRVGDTQYFGPGTRLTVL.

This rearrangement joins TRBV12-5 to TRBJ1-5; 7 nucleotides match TRBD1. This CDR3 region has 16 residues. The germline CDR1 and CDR2 sequences are LGHNT and FRNRAP. Losses at the gene ends were 4 bases for V and 2 bases for J; bases not matched to a gene: 8. CDR3 amino acids: CASGSPTGDGNQPQHF. CDR3 nucleotides: TGTGCTAGTGGTTCGCCAACAGGGGACGGCAATCAGCCCCAGCATTTT.

The chain links TRBV9 to TRBJ1-2, with D possibly TRBD1 on 6 matching bases. Germline CDR1 reads SGDLS; CDR2 reads YYNGEE. The CDR3 loop spans 13 amino acids. V was pared by 5 bases and J by 6 bases, with 14 bases between. CDR3 in amino acids: CASSGGPADGYTF. CDR3 bases: TGTGCCAGCAGTGGGGGGCCGGCGGATGGCTACACCTTC.

This chain links TRBV6-1 with TRBJ2-7, with 7 bases aligning to TRBD2. V trimming: 6 bases; J trimming: 0 bases; junction bases outside the gene matches: 14. From germline, CDR1 is MNHNS and CDR2 SASEGT. CDR3 length: 17 amino acids. The CDR3 sequence: CASSRQPSGTRSYEQYF. The CDR3 DNA reads as TGTGCCAGCAGCCGACAACCCAGCGGGACTCGCTCCTACGAGCAGTACTTC.

The chain has TRBV6-5 and TRBJ1-5, with D possibly matching TRBD1 (6 bases). The germline V and J ends were trimmed by 6 bases and 2 bases, with 17 bases remaining between them. The germline gives CDR1 MNHEY, CDR2 SVGAGI. CDR3 length: 16 residues. The CDR3 loop reads CASRPIRGAGNQPQHF. For the CDR3, the DNA is TGTGCCAGCAGGCCTATTCGGGGGGCTGGCAATCAGCCCCAGCATTTT.

The chain joins TRBV4-1 to TRBJ2-3; either TRBD1 or TRBD2 may fit D (6 bases each). CDR1 is MGHRA and CDR2 is YSYEKL in the germline V gene. Trimming left V 4 bases short and J 2 bases short, with 13 bases between. This CDR3 has 15 amino acids. Here the CDR3 DNA reads TGCGCCAGCAGCCCCAGTCCGGGGGCCACAGATACGCAGTATTTT. This codes for CASSPSPGATDTQYF.

The sample holds one count of this clonotype. The chain carries TRBV7-2 and TRBJ2-1; 10 bases agree with TRBD2. Trimming cost V 6 bases and J 11 bases; bases outside gene matches: 7. Per the germline V gene, CDR1 is SGHTA and CDR2 is FQGNSA. The CDR3 is 13 amino acids. The CDR3 protein is CASSPGLAEQQFF. CDR3 coding DNA: TGTGCCAGCAGTCCAGGACTAGCGGAACAGCAGTTCTTC.

The J gene is TRBJ2-6, the V gene TRBV9; TRBD2 agrees at 14 bases. Per germline, CDR1 SGDLS and CDR2 YYNGEE. The V and J ends lost 4 bases and 2 bases, in that order; junction bases with no gene match: 11. This CDR3 is built from 20 residues. The CDR3 nucleotides are TGTGCCAGCAGCCCGCCTCGGACTAGCGGGAGGCCTACTGGGGCCAACGTCCTGACTTTC. The encoded protein is CASSPPRTSGRPTGANVLTF.

The chain links TRBV5-1 to TRBJ2-3; D gene unclear. The CDR3 loop spans 12 amino acids. Germline CDR1 SGHRS, CDR2 YFSETQ. V was clipped by 0 bases and J by 6 bases, with 5 bases between them. The CDR3 here is CASSLAMDTQYF. The CDR3 bases are TGCGCCAGCAGCTTGGCCATGGATACGCAGTATTTT.

This chain connects TRBV11-2 to TRBJ2-7, with TRBD2 matching 9 bases. The CDR3 is 13 amino acids. V was clipped by 5 bases and J by 6 bases; unmatched bases: 5. The V gene's germline CDR1 is SGHAT and CDR2 FQNNGV. In nucleotides, the CDR3 is TGTGCCAGCAGCCCGGGACTAGCACGCGAGCAGTACTTC. Protein sequence: CASSPGLAREQYF.

CDR3: CASSLFGGGQGAGETQYF. Written as DNA, the CDR3 is TGTGCCAGCAGTTTATTCGGGGGAGGACAGGGGGCAGGGGAGACCCAGTACTTC. This chain joins TRBV28 and TRBJ2-5; 11 bases map to TRBD1. The length of the CDR3 is 18 residues. The germline gives CDR1 MDHEN, CDR2 SYDVKM. After removal of 1 base from V and 5 bases from J, the junction contained 12 bases not matched to a gene.

This rearrangement joins TRBV20-1 to TRBJ2-1, with D perhaps matching TRBD2 (6 bases). The germline V gene has CDR1 DFQATT and CDR2 SNEGSKA (reference sequence). The CDR3 has 15 amino acids. V dropped 0 bases and J dropped 3 bases, with 12 bases sitting between them. CDR3 sequence: CSARDLGGVYNEQFF. In nucleotides, the CDR3 is TGCAGTGCTAGAGATCTGGGCGGGGTCTACAATGAGCAGTTCTTC.

This chain uses TRBV10-2 with TRBJ2-7, with unresolved D. Trimming left V 1 base short and J 5 bases short, with 18 bases between. Germline-derived CDR1 and CDR2 are WSHSY and SAAADI. The CDR3 consists of 16 residues. CDR3: CASSEFMQAYLDEQYF. The CDR3 DNA is TGCGCCAGCAGTGAGTTTATGCAGGCGTACTTGGACGAGCAGTACTTC.

The rearrangement links TRBV11-2 to TRBJ1-2, with no clear D. Germline V CDR1 and CDR2: SGHAT, FQNNGV. Trimming took 7 bases from V and 8 from J, leaving 20 bases between them. The CDR3 totals 14 residues. The CDR3 DNA reads TGTGCCAGCAACCCCCAGGCAGGCCCGGGGGGCTACACCTTC. Amino acid sequence: CASNPQAGPGGYTF.

This clonotype came up a few times. This chain links TRBV29-1 with TRBJ2-3; D tentatively reads TRBD1 or TRBD2 (6 bases each). V gave up 4 bases and J gave up 2 bases, with 13 bases separating them. There are 14 residues in the CDR3. Germline V gene sequence: CDR1 SQVTM, CDR2 ANQGSEA. CDR3 coding DNA: TGCAGCGTTGGCGGAGGGGGTTACACAGATACGCAGTATTTT. Translation: CSVGGGGYTDTQYF.

The chain employs TRBV6-5 and TRBJ2-1, with no clear D. V was pared by 5 bases and J by 9 bases, with 8 bases between. There are 11 residues in the CDR3. The germline gives CDR1 MNHEY, CDR2 SVGAGI. The CDR3 region is CASSRFSEQFF. The CDR3 bases are TGTGCCAGCAGTCGCTTTAGTGAGCAGTTCTTC.

V gene TRBV12-3 or TRBV12-4 combines with J gene TRBJ1-5; 12 nucleotides align to TRBD1. The CDR3 consists of 16 residues. V lost 3 bases, J lost 5 bases, and 5 bases stayed unmatched. The CDR3 coding sequence is TGTGCCAGCAGTTTTTGGGGACAGGGGGCGGATCAGCCCCAGCATTTT. This sequence encodes CASSFWGQGADQPQHF.

The rearrangement joins TRBV20-1 to TRBJ2-7; 8 bases are shared with TRBD2. The germline V gene encodes CDR1 DFQATT and CDR2 SNEGSKA (reference sequence). J lost 2 bases, V lost 2 bases, and 11 bases had no gene match. The CDR3 is made up of 16 amino acids. CDR3 protein: CSARHLRGGGPYEQYF. The CDR3 DNA reads as TGCAGTGCTAGACACCTCCGGGGGGGAGGCCCCTACGAGCAGTACTTC.

The chain is built from TRBV29-1 and TRBJ2-1; no clear D gene. V was clipped by 5 bases and J by 6 bases, with 20 bases between them. The CDR3 covers 15 residues. The germline V gene encodes CDR1 SQVTM and CDR2 ANQGSEA. The CDR3 protein is CSVNDQARWRNEQFF. CDR3 bases: TGCAGCGTTAACGATCAAGCTAGATGGCGCAATGAGCAGTTCTTC.

The chain is built from TRBV24-1 and TRBJ2-1; 8 positions agree with TRBD2. The trim removed 5 bases at V and 5 bases at J, leaving 7 bases unmatched. Per the germline V gene, CDR1 is KGHDR and CDR2 is SFDVKD. This CDR3 contains 15 residues. The CDR3 spells CATSARGLGNNEQFF. The CDR3 DNA follows: TGTGCCACCAGTGCCCGGGGACTAGGGAACAATGAGCAGTTCTTC.

V usage is TRBV6-5 and J usage is TRBJ2-1; no reliable D call. Germline V gene sequence: CDR1 MNHEY, CDR2 SVGAGI. The CDR3 length is 13 residues. The V end lost 0 bases, the J end lost 7 bases, and 7 bases lay between the germline ends. The chain's CDR3 is CASSYSEGNEQFF. Written as DNA, the CDR3 is TGTGCCAGCAGTTACTCTGAAGGGAATGAGCAGTTCTTC.